This TCR beta chain was sequenced for a study of shared clonotypes between healthy human individuals. At deep level, the assay was performed. Roughly 30,000 T cell genomes (approximately 0.2 ug DNA) went into each sorted-subset replicate. The protocol was immunoSEQ multiplex PCR, while the TCRdb copy is restricted to in-frame clones and leaves out a portion. Of over 750,000 clones listed, about 96% are singletons. CDR3 size: 16 residues. The germline CDR1 and CDR2 sequences are SGDLS and YYNGEE. Trimming took off 3 bases at V and 1 base at J, with 11 bases between the two ends. The naive CD8 subset, CD45RO-negative cells positively selected for CCR7, excluded terminally differentiated effector memory CD45RA+ cells.

The sample comprised naive CD8+ T cells sorted from blood. The sequence was obtained from a man aged 25-40 years in good health. The chain employs TRBV9 and TRBJ2-6; D unresolved. CDR3 coding DNA: TGTGCCAGCAGCGGACACATGGATTCTGGGGCCAACGTCCTGACTTTC. It yields the protein CASSGHMDSGANVLTF.